This TCR beta chain was identified in a study of shared clonotypes between healthy human individuals. Germline values: CDR1 MDHEN, CDR2 SYDVKM. The CDR3 consists of 15 residues. Trimming at V came to 6 bases and at J to 3 bases, leaving 8 bases not matched to a gene. The assay ran at deep level. The data were produced by immunoSEQ multiplex PCR, yet TCRdb's version contains in-frame clones alone and is incomplete. Among approximately 100,000 clones, roughly two thirds were seen once, and the ten largest hold over 35%. Sequencing used memory CD8+ T cells sorted from blood. Stated subset: CD45RO+ cells pooled with CCR7-negative TemRA cells. This sequence originates from a man aged 25 to 40 in good health. This chain connects TRBV28 to TRBJ1-5; 7 positions match TRBD1. In nucleotides, the CDR3 is TGTGCCAGCAGCCACGGGACAGTCTACAATCAGCCCCAGCATTTT. It is translated as CASSHGTVYNQPQHF.